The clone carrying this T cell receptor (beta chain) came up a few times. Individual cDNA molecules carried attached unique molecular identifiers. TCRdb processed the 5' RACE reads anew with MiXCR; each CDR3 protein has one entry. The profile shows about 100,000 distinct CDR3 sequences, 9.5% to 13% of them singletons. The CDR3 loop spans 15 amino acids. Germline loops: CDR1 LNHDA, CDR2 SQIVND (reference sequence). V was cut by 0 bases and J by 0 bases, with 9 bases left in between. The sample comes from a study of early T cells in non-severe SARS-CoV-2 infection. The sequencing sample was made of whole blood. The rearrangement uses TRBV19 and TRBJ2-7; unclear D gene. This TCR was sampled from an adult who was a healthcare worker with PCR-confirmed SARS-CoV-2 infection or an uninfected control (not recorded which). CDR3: CASSIEGGPSYEQYF. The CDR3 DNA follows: TGTGCCAGTAGTATAGAGGGCGGACCCTCCTACGAGCAGTACTTC.